A single sample is the source of the 14 T cell receptor beta chains below, sequenced in a study of cytomegalovirus exposure and HLA in healthy donors. The study ran its PCR with 60 Vbeta and 13 Jbeta primers. Measured with immunoSEQ multiplex PCR; TCRdb has only the in-frame clones, and not every one. The table shows around 130,000 clones, with around 83% occurring only once. The sample comprised PBMCs. Receptors originate from a girl aged 2-9 years in good health and CMV-seronegative.

This clone showed up just a few times. The CDR3 here is CASSEAAATGVGNEQYF. CDR3 sequence (DNA): TGTGCCAGCAGTGAAGCGGCAGCAACCGGGGTTGGAAACGAGCAGTACTTC. V usage is TRBV25-1 and J usage is TRBJ2-7; D may be TRBD2 (5 bases). CDR3 length equals 17 residues. Germline loops: CDR1 MGHDK, CDR2 SYGVNS. The V end was cut by 2 bases, the J end by 5 bases, with 22 bases between.

Note on this clone: The conserved closing phenylalanine or tryptophan is absent in this CDR3, likely reflecting a read error. The chain carries TRBV28 and TRBJ1-6; D unclear. The CDR3 extends over 14 amino acids. Trimming pared 6 bases from V and 4 bases from J, leaving 10 bases between. Germline CDR1 and CDR2: MDHEN and SYDVKM. CDR3 coding DNA: TGTGCCAGCAGCCATAAGCGGTATAATTCACCCCTCCACCTT. Its protein is CASSHKRYNSPLHL.

The V call is TRBV5-1, the J call TRBJ2-5; a weak D match, TRBD1 (6 bases). There are 14 residues in the CDR3. Trimming pared 4 bases from V and 11 bases from J, leaving 21 bases between. Germline loops: CDR1 SGHRS, CDR2 YFSETQ. CDR3 sequence: CASSLQSGAEEQYF. The DNA for the CDR3 is TGCGCCAGCAGCCTGCAATCAGGGGCTGAAGAGCAGTACTTC.

V is TRBV19 and J is TRBJ1-1; tentative D call: TRBD1 (6 bases). Germline CDR1 reads LNHDA; CDR2 reads SQIVND (reference sequence). V was shortened by 6 bases and J by 4 bases, with 15 bases between the two germline ends. This CDR3 is 14 amino acids long. DNA of the CDR3: TGTGCCAGTAGCTGGGGGGGGGCGCGCACTGAAGCTTTCTTT. Amino acids: CASSWGGARTEAFF.

The chain carries TRBV4-1 and TRBJ1-1; D might be TRBD1 (5 bases). CDR3 length: 14 residues. Germline CDR1 is MGHRA and CDR2 is YSYEKL. V was shortened by 0 bases and J by 4 bases, with 9 bases between the two germline ends. The DNA of the CDR3 is TGCGCCAGCAGCCAAGATCCGGACATCACTGAAGCTTTCTTT. Translated, it gives CASSQDPDITEAFF.

The gene calls are TRBV30 and TRBJ1-1, with 7 bases identical to TRBD1. This CDR3 region has 15 residues. V shed 4 bases and J 1 base; nucleotides not matched to a gene: 9. Germline values: CDR1 GTSNPN, CDR2 SVGIG (reference sequence). CDR3 DNA sequence: TGTGCCTGGATACGTCAGGGGGAGAGGAACACTGAAGCTTTCTTT. Its translation is CAWIRQGERNTEAFF.

CDR3 sequence: CASTPSGSYEQYF. The CDR3 nucleotides read TGTGCCAGCACCCCTAGCGGCTCCTACGAGCAGTACTTC. The chain couples TRBV2 to TRBJ2-7; 7 bases agree with TRBD2. CDR3 length: 13 residues. From germline, CDR1 is SNHLY and CDR2 FYNNEI. Trimming removed 7 bases from V and 0 bases from J; junction bases left unmatched: 3.

With regard to this clone: This specimen includes other DNA sequences encoding the same CDR3. V usage is TRBV30 and J usage is TRBJ1-1, with a tentative D call TRBD1 (6 bases). This CDR3 has 13 residues. Per germline, CDR1 GTSNPN and CDR2 SVGIG (reference sequence). With 0 bases removed from V and 2 bases from J, the gap between germline ends came to 7 bases. CDR3 sequence (DNA): TGTGCCTGGAGTGTACAGGGTAACACTGAAGCTTTCTTT. Residues: CAWSVQGNTEAFF.

The chain joins TRBV28 to TRBJ2-3, with D possibly matching TRBD2 (6 bases). Per the germline V gene, CDR1 is MDHEN and CDR2 is SYDVKM. V was shortened by 6 bases and J by 2 bases, with 12 bases between the two germline ends. The CDR3 spans 14 residues. The CDR3 reads CASRDWDFTDTQYF. CDR3 DNA sequence: TGTGCCAGCAGGGACTGGGACTTCACAGATACGCAGTATTTT.

The chain carries TRBV7-2 and TRBJ1-3; D is ambiguous. CDR3 length equals 17 residues. CDR1 SGHTA and CDR2 FQGNSA come from the germline V gene. The V end was cut by 6 bases, the J end by 2 bases, with 20 bases between. This chain's CDR3 is CASSSSLGGGAGNTIYF. Here the CDR3 DNA reads TGTGCCAGCAGTTCTAGCCTCGGAGGTGGAGCTGGAAACACCATATATTTT.

This sequence joins TRBV5-1 and TRBJ2-2, with 9 bases that match TRBD2. V lost 4 bases and J lost 6; bases outside the gene matches: 10. Germline V lookup: CDR1 SGHRS, CDR2 YFSETQ. The CDR3 is 16 amino acids. In nucleotides, the CDR3 is TGCGCCAGCAGCATCACCTCCGGGACTAGCTCCGGGGAGCTGTTTTTT. The encoded protein is CASSITSGTSSGELFF.

The rearrangement uses TRBV5-4 and TRBJ2-5; maybe TRBD2 (5 bases). Germline V gene data show CDR1 as SGHNT and CDR2 as YYREEE (reference sequence). V was pared by 4 bases and J by 7 bases, with 14 bases between. CDR3 length equals 13 residues. The CDR3 DNA sequence: TGTGCCAGCAGCCCTGACACCGGAGGGACCCAGTACTTC. Translating gives CASSPDTGGTQYF.

V and J are TRBV18 and TRBJ1-4; D might be TRBD1 (5 bases). Germline V gene sequence: CDR1 KGHSH, CDR2 LQKENI. V was trimmed by 3 bases and J by 12 bases, leaving 20 bases between them. The CDR3 runs to 15 residues. The CDR3 loop is CASSPSGGRSNELFF. DNA of the CDR3: TGTGCCAGCTCACCTTCGGGGGGTCGGAGTAACGAACTGTTTTTT.

In this sample, this clone turned up once. The chain is built from TRBV18 and TRBJ2-2; 7 nucleotides agree with TRBD1. Germline CDR1 is KGHSH and CDR2 is LQKENI. CDR3 size: 14 residues. V dropped 2 bases and J dropped 3; count of bases not matched to a gene: 0. CDR3 DNA: TGTGCCAGCTCACCAGGGACAGACACCGGGGAGCTGTTTTTT. It codes for CASSPGTDTGELFF.